The 15 T cell receptor beta chains below all came from one sample that was sequenced in a study of cytomegalovirus exposure and HLA in healthy donors. The study ran its PCR with 60 Vbeta and 13 Jbeta primers. Measured with immunoSEQ multiplex PCR; TCRdb has only the in-frame clones, and not every one. The sample comprises roughly 110,000 clones, roughly 80% of which are singletons, and about 2.5% rests with the top ten. The specimen sequenced was PBMCs. The receptor source for this set is a female donor in good health and CMV-seronegative.

The V gene is TRBV19, the J gene TRBJ1-6; D might be TRBD1 (6 bases). Trimming stripped 3 bases from V and 6 bases from J, with 12 bases between. Germline values: CDR1 LNHDA, CDR2 SQIVND (reference sequence). The CDR3 has 15 amino acids. CDR3 protein: CASSMGADINSPLHF. The CDR3 nucleotides are TGTGCCAGTAGTATGGGGGCAGATATTAATTCACCCCTCCACTTT.

The chain combines TRBV7-9 with TRBJ1-2; D possibly corresponds to TRBD1 (5 bases). CDR1 SEHNR and CDR2 FQNEAQ come from the germline V gene (reference sequence). V was trimmed by 2 bases and J by 0 bases, leaving 16 bases between them. The CDR3 loop spans 17 amino acids. The CDR3 protein is CASSLRTQGLANYGYTF. The DNA of the CDR3 is TGTGCCAGCAGCTTAAGGACCCAGGGATTGGCTAACTATGGCTACACCTTC.

This sequence joins TRBV27 and TRBJ2-1, with 13 nucleotides matching TRBD2. Germline-derived CDR1 and CDR2 are MNHEY and SMNVEV (reference sequence). V shed 7 bases, J shed 12 bases, and the junction held 15 bases outside the gene matches. The CDR3 contains 16 residues. The DNA of the CDR3 is TGTGCCAGCAAAGTAAGGGGGACTAGCGGGGAAAAACTGCAGTTCTTC. As protein: CASKVRGTSGEKLQFF.

J is TRBJ2-2 and V is TRBV5-5, with 9 bases lining up with TRBD1. J gave up 4 bases and V 5 bases, and 9 bases lay outside the gene matches. CDR1 is SGHKS and CDR2 is YYEKEE in the germline V gene (reference sequence). This CDR3 contains 16 residues. The CDR3, as DNA: TGTGCCAGCAGTAATACAGGGGGCGCCGGCACCGGGGAGCTGTTTTTT. This translates into CASSNTGGAGTGELFF.

V gene TRBV7-9 combines with J gene TRBJ2-6; tentatively, D is TRBD1 (6 bases). The V gene lost 5 bases and the J gene lost 0 bases, with 17 bases spanning the gap. This CDR3 region has 18 residues. Per the germline V gene, CDR1 is SEHNR and CDR2 is FQNEAQ (reference sequence). The CDR3 DNA sequence: TGTGCCAGCAGCCTTCTCCGACAGGCACCCTCTGGGGCCAACGTCCTGACTTTC. Residues: CASSLLRQAPSGANVLTF.

This clone was seen once. V and J are TRBV9 and TRBJ2-5; D remains ambiguous. The CDR3 extends over 14 amino acids. Per germline, CDR1 SGDLS and CDR2 YYNGEE. Deletions cut 0 bases from V and 6 bases from J, with 12 bases between. The CDR3 sequence: CASSVEFSPKTQYF. Here the CDR3 DNA reads TGTGCCAGCAGCGTAGAGTTCAGTCCCAAGACCCAGTACTTC.

V and J are TRBV4-1 and TRBJ1-1, with a possible D match to TRBD1 (5 bases). From germline, CDR1 is MGHRA and CDR2 YSYEKL. Deletions cut 4 bases from V and 0 bases from J, with 12 bases between. The CDR3 spans 15 residues. This CDR3 reads CASSPGQGLNTEAFF. DNA for the CDR3: TGCGCCAGCAGCCCCGGGCAGGGCCTGAACACTGAAGCTTTCTTT.

The table lists this clone with a few counts. This chain joins TRBV29-1 and TRBJ2-5, with 8 bases identical to TRBD1. The V gene's germline CDR1 is SQVTM and CDR2 ANQGSEA. V lost 3 bases to trimming and J lost 5 bases; unmatched junction nucleotides: 2. The CDR3 runs 12 residues. This CDR3 is CSVETGVETQYF. The CDR3 DNA sequence: TGCAGCGTTGAGACAGGGGTGGAGACCCAGTACTTC.

The gene calls are TRBV19 and TRBJ1-2; a weak D match, TRBD1 (6 bases). Germline V gene lookup returns CDR1 LNHDA and CDR2 SQIVND (reference sequence). The CDR3 runs 15 residues. V gave up 4 bases and J gave up 4 bases, with 16 bases separating them. The CDR3 nucleotides are TGTGCCAGTAGTAATCCCCTGGACAGAATCTATGGCTACACCTTC. Encoded protein: CASSNPLDRIYGYTF.

This chain connects TRBV12-2 to TRBJ1-3. TRBV12-2 is classified as a pseudogene. This CDR3 is 15 amino acids long. The CDR3 protein is CASRLVRVAGNTIYF. The DNA for the CDR3 is TGTGCAAGTCGCTTAGTTCGAGTTGCTGGAAACACCATATATTTT.

The rearrangement joins TRBV30 to TRBJ2-7; D gene ambiguous. The germline V gene encodes CDR1 GTSNPN and CDR2 SVGIG (reference sequence). The CDR3 covers 14 residues. V shed 4 bases and J shed 2 bases, with 15 bases lying between them. The CDR3 sequence: CAWKAGNSPYEQYF. The CDR3 DNA is TGTGCCTGGAAAGCAGGTAACTCCCCCTACGAGCAGTACTTC.

This clone has only a few counts. The chain recombines TRBV6-4 with TRBJ1-1; 9 bases fit TRBD1. The CDR3 consists of 13 residues. With 6 bases clipped from V and 7 bases from J, the junction kept 6 bases outside the gene matches. CDR1 MRHNA and CDR2 SNTAGT come from the germline V gene. CDR3: CASSLDRGGEAFF. The CDR3 DNA sequence: TGTGCCAGCAGCCTAGACAGGGGGGGTGAAGCTTTCTTT.

This chain joins TRBV6-5 and TRBJ2-1; tentatively, D is TRBD1 (6 bases). Germline V CDR1 and CDR2: MNHEY, SVGAGI. The CDR3 consists of 12 residues. The ends were cut back, 9 bases at V and 5 bases at J, with 11 bases in the middle. The CDR3 region has the DNA TGTGCCAGTTCAGGGGTAAACAATGAGCAGTTCTTC. This codes for CASSGVNNEQFF.

The V gene is TRBV19, the J gene TRBJ2-5, with TRBD2 as a possible D gene (5 bases). The CDR3 runs to 15 residues. V was pared by 5 bases and J by 5 bases, with 18 bases between. Germline values: CDR1 LNHDA, CDR2 SQIVND (reference sequence). The CDR3 sequence is CASSRELGSWETQYF. The CDR3 nucleotides read TGTGCCAGTAGTCGGGAACTAGGTTCATGGGAGACCCAGTACTTC.

The chain recombines TRBV19 with TRBJ1-1; D gene uncertain. Per the germline V gene, CDR1 is LNHDA and CDR2 is SQIVND (reference sequence). Trimming took 6 bases from V and 5 from J, leaving 16 bases between them. The CDR3 spans 14 residues. The DNA for the CDR3 is TGTGCCAGTAGGAACCCCCGGAGTCTAACTGAAGCTTTCTTT. Translated, it gives CASRNPRSLTEAFF.